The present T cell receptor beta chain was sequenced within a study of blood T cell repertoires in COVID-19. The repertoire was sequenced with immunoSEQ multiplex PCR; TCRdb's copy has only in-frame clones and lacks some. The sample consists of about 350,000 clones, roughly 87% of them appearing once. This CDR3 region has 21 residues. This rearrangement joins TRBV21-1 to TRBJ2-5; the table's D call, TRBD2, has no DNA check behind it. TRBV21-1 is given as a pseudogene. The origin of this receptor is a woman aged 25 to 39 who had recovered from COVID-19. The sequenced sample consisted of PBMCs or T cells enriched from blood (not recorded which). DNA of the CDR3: TGTGCCAGCAGCATCTGGGGTCCGGGACTGGGGGGTCGGGAGTCAGGGGAGACCCAGTACTTC. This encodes CASSIWGPGLGGRESGETQYF.